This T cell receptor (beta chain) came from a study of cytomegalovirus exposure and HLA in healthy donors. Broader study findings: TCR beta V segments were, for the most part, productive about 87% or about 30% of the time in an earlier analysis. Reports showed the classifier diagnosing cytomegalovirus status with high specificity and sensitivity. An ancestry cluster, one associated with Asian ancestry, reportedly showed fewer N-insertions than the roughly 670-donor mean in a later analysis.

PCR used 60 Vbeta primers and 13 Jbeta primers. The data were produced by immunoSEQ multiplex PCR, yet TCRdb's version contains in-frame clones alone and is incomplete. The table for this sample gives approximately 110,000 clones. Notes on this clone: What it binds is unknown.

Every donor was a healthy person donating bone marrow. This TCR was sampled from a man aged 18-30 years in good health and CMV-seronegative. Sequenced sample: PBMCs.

In nucleotides, the CDR3 is TGTGCCTGGAGTGTTCACCAGGGTCCGCAGTACTTC. It specifies CAWSVHQGPQYF. The chain has TRBV30 and TRBJ2-7; the D gene is possibly TRBD1 (5 bases). The germline V gene encodes CDR1 GTSNPN and CDR2 SVGIG (reference sequence). With 0 bases removed from V and 9 bases from J, the gap between germline ends came to 12 bases. This CDR3 is 12 amino acids long.